The rows below give T cell receptor beta chains drawn from one sample of a study of PD-1 blockade in classical Hodgkin lymphoma. Only in-frame clones appear in the TCRdb table, and some are missing; sequencing was by immunoSEQ multiplex PCR. The sample carries approximately 20,000 clones, 75% to 90% recorded once. The source was CD4+ T cells from blood, collected before the fourth cycle of nivolumab. Receptors were obtained from a human donor with classical Hodgkin lymphoma. CDR3s leave out the opening cysteine and the closing phenylalanine or tryptophan. Fields, in order: V gene, CDR3 protein.

TRBV18	ASSPLSSGVYNEQF
TRBV14	ASSQTRNTGELF
TRBV6-1	ASSKGTGADTQY
TRBV30	AWQGAGEQY
TRBV18	ASSPSTSSYNEQF
TRBV7-8	ASSPKTGLGAGELF
TRBV7-9	ASSPKGDEAYEQY
TRBV19	ASSIREGILETQY
TRBV29-1	SVEFTGTEEQY
TRBV5-1	ASSLDGTSPHEQY